This T cell receptor (beta chain) comes out of a study of blood T cell repertoires in COVID-19. Study overall: Donors in the United States, Italy and Spain gave samples during acute or convalescent COVID-19. T cells, B-cell-depleted T cells, or PBMCs provided the cDNA or gDNA that served as material.

In the original processing: Reference gene primer amplification yielded estimated nucleated cell counts. TCRdb's table, derived via immunoSEQ multiplex PCR, lists solely in-frame clones and lacks some. For V, J and clone size, that table is used; D and trimming come from the DNA. The table includes tens of thousands of clones, 70% to 85% detected once. CDR1 and CDR2 (germline): LNHNV, YYDKDF (reference sequence). The CDR3 consists of 16 residues. V lost 1 base, J lost 4 bases, and 9 bases stayed unmatched. What was sequenced was peripheral blood. The chain uses TRBV15 and TRBJ2-7; 8 nucleotides match TRBD1. This receptor was identified in a woman between 65 and 79 years old with acute or convalescent COVID-19. DNA of the CDR3: TGTGCCACCAGCAGAGCCTCAGGGGGCATAAGGTACGAGCAGTACTTC. Translation gives CATSRASGGIRYEQYF.